This T cell receptor beta chain was obtained from a study of radiotherapy plus CTLA-4 blockade in lung cancer. Study in general: Overall, 15% to 20% of patients showed an objective response, while over 30% attained disease control. Whole-study findings and limits: Per reports, early blood T cell clone dynamics, plus interferon-beta, forecast response most strongly. Radiotherapy plus ipilimumab was followed by expansion in blood of tumor-derived TCR clones.

Concerning this clone: The antigen is unknown.

Chemo-refractory metastatic non-small-cell lung cancer patients were treated with focal radiation plus CTLA-4 blockade with ipilimumab. This table comes from immunoSEQ multiplex PCR, and its TCRdb copy is limited to in-frame clones, with some not included. The data hold approximately 80,000 clones, with roughly 69% observed a single time. Per the germline V gene, CDR1 is SGHRS and CDR2 is YFSETQ. After removal of 3 bases from V and 1 base from J, the junction contained 3 bases not matched to a gene. This CDR3 is 14 amino acids long. Sequences were derived from peripheral blood, sampled from a patient treated with radiotherapy plus ipilimumab. The sequence was collected from a human donor with non-small cell lung cancer whose response to radiotherapy plus ipilimumab could not be evaluated. V gene TRBV5-1 combines with J gene TRBJ2-7; 8 bases line up with TRBD1. The CDR3 sequence is CASSSDRASYEQYF. The CDR3 nucleotides read TGCGCCAGCAGCTCGGACAGGGCTTCCTACGAGCAGTACTTC.